This TCR beta chain was captured in a study of shared clonotypes between healthy human individuals. Looking at the study overall: Per donor, CD8 memory used one plate, CD8 naive used two, CD4 memory used three and CD4 naive used three. The study, taken as a whole, reports: Memory subsets generally showed smaller estimated richness than naive subsets did. Among non-shared clonotypes, generation probabilities were lower than among those shared by all four donors. Collection of samples was limited to blood; tissue repertoires likely differ.

Naive CD8 cells, CD45RO-negative and positively selected for CCR7, excluded terminally differentiated effector memory CD45RA+ cells. Trimming pared 3 bases from V and 7 bases from J, leaving 13 bases between. The CDR3 extends over 14 amino acids. Germline-derived CDR1 and CDR2 are SGHTA and FQGNSA. As for this clone: Its antigen is unknown.

Clones were read by immunoSEQ multiplex PCR, and TCRdb kept only the in-frame ones, dropping some. There are 2 million to 2.5 million clones in the sample; about 93% occur only once, and more than 1.5% lies in the top ten. The source is a man aged 18 to 30 in good health. Some clones in this sample may be carry-over from other donors' samples. The sequencing sample was made of naive CD8+ T cells from PBMCs. This chain uses TRBV7-2 with TRBJ2-1; a possible D gene is TRBD1 (6 bases). The DNA of the CDR3 is TGTGCCAGCAGCTTTAGGGGGAGTGGGAATGAGCAGTTCTTC. It yields the protein CASSFRGSGNEQFF.